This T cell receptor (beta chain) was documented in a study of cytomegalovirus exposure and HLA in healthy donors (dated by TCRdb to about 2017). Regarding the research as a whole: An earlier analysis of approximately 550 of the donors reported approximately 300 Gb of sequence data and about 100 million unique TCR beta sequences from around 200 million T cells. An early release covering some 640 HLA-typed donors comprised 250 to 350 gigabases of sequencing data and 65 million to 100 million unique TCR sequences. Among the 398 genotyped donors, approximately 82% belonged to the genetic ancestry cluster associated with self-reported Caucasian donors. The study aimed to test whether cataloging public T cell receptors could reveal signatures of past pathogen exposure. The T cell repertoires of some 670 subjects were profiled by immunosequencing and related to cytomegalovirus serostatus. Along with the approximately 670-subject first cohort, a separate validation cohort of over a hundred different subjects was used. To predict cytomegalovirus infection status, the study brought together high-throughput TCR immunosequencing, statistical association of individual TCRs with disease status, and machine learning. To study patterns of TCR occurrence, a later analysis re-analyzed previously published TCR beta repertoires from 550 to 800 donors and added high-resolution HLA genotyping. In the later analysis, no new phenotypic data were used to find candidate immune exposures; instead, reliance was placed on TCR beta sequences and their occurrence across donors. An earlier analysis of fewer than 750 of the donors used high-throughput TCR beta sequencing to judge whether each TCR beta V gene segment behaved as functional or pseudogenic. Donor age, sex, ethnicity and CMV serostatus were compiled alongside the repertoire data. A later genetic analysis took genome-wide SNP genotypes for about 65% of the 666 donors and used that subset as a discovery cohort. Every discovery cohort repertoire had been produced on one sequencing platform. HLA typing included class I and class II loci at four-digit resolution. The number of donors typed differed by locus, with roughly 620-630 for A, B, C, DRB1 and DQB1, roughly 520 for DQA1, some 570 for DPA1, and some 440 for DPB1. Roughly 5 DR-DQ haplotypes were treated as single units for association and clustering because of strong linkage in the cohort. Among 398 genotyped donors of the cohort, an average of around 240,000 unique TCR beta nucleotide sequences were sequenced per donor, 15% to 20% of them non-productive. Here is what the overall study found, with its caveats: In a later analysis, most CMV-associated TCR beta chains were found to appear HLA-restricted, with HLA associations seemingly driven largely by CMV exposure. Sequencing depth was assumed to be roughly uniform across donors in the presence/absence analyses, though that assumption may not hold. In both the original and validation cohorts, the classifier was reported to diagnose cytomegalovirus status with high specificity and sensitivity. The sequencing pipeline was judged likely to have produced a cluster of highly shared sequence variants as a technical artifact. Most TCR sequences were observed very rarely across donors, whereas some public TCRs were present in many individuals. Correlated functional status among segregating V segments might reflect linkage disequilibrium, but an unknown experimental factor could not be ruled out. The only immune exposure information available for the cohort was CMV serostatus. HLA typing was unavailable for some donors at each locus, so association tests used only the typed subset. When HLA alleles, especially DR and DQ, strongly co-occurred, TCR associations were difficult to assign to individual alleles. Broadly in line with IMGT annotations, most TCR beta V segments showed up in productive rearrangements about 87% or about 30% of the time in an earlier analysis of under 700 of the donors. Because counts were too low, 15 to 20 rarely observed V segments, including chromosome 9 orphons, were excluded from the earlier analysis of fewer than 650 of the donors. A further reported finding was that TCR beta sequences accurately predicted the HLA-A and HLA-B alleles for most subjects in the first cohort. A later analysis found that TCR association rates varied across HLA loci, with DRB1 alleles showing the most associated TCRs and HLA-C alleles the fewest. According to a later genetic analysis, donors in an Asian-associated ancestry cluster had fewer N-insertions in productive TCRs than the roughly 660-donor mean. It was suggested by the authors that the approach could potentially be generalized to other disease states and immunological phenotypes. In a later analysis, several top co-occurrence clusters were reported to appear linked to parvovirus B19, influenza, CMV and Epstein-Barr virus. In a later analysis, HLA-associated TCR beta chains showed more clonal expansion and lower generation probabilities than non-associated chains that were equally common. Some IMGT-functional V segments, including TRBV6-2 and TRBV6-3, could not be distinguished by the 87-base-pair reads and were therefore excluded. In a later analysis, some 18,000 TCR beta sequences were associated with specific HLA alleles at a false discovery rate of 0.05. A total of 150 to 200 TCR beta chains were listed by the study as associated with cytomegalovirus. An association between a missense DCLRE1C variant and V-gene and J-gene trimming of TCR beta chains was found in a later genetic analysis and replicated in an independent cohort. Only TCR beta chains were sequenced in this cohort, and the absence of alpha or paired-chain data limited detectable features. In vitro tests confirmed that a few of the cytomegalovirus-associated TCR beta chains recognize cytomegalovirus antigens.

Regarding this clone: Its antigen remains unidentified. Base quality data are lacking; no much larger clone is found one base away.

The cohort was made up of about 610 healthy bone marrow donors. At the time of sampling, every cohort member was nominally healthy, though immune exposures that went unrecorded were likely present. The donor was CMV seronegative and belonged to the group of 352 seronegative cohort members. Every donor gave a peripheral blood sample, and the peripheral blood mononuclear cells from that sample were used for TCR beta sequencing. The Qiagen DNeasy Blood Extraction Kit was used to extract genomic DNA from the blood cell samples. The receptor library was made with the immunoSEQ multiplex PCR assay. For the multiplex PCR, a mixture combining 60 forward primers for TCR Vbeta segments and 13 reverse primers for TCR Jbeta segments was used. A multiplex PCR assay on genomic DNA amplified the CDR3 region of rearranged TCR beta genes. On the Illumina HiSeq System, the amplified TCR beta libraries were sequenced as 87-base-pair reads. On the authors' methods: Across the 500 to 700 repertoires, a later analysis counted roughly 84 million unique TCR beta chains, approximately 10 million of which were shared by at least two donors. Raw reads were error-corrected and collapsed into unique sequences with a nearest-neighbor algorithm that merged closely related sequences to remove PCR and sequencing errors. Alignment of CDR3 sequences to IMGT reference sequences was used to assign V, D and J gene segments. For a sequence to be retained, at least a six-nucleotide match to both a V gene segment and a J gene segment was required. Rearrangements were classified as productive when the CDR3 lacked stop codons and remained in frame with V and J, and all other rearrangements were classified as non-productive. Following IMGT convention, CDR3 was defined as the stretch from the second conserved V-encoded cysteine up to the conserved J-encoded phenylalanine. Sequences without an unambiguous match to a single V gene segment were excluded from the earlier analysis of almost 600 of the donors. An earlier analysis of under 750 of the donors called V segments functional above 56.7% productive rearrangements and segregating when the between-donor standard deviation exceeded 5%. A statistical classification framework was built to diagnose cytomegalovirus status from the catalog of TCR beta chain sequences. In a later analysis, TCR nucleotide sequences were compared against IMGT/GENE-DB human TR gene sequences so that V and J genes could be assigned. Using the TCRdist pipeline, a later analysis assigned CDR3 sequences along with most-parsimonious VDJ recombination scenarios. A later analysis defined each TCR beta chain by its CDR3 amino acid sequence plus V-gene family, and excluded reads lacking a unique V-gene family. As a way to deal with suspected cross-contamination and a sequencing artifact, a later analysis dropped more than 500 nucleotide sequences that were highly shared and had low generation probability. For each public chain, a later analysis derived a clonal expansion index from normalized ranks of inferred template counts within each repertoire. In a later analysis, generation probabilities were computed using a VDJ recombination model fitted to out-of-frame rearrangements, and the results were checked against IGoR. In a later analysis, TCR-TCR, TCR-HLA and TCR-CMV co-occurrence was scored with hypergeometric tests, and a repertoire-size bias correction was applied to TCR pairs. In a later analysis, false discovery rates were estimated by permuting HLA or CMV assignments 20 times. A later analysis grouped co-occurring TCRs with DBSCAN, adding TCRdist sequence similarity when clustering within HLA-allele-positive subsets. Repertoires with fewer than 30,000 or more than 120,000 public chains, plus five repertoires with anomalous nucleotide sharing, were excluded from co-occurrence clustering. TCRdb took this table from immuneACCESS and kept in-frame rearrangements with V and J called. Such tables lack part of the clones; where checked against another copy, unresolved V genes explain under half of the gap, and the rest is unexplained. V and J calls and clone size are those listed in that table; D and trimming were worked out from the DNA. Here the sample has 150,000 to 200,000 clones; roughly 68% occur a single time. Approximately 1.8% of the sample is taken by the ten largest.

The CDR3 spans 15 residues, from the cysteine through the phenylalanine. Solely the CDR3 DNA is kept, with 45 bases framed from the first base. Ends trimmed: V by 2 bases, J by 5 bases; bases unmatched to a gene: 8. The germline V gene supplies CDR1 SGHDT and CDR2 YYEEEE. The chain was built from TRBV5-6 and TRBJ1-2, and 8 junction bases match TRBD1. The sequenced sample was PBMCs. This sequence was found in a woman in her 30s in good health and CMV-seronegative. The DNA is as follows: TGTGCCAGCAGCTTTTTTACAGGGGGGGGATATGGCTACACCTTC. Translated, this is CASSFFTGGGYGYTF.